This T cell receptor beta chain was recorded in a study of blood T cell repertoires in COVID-19. Only in-frame clones appear in the TCRdb table, and some are missing; sequencing was by immunoSEQ multiplex PCR. The data hold about 250,000 clones, with roughly four fifths observed a single time. The germline V and J ends were trimmed by 4 bases and 7 bases, with 14 bases remaining between them. The CDR3 totals 13 residues. Germline V gives CDR1 LNHDA, CDR2 SQIVND (reference sequence). The rearrangement links TRBV19 to TRBJ2-7, with D perhaps matching TRBD1 (6 bases). Specimen: PBMCs or T cells enriched from blood (not recorded which). This sequence was found in a woman in her thirties or forties who had been exposed to COVID-19. CDR3 loop: CASSTGHPGEQYF. CDR3 nucleotides: TGTGCCAGTAGTACGGGACACCCCGGGGAGCAGTACTTC.